Listed below are T cell receptor beta chains from one sample, sequenced in a study of OX40 agonist ivuxolimab in advanced cancers. The assay was immunoSEQ multiplex PCR, and TCRdb's table has in-frame clones only and misses some. The table includes 70,000 or so clones, around 83% detected once. The specimen was CD4+ or CD8+ T cells sorted from blood, collected in a trial of the OX40 agonist ivuxolimab. The receptors derive from an adult with an advanced solid tumor such as melanoma, head and neck, liver or kidney cancer. The conserved cysteine and the conserved F or W are not part of the CDR3 here.

length: 16
V: TRBV5-1
J: TRBJ2-5
CDR3: ASSLGGSHFSNQETQY

length: 12
V: TRBV29-1
J: TRBJ1-2
CDR3: SVEDPESNYGYT

length: 12
V: TRBV28
J: TRBJ2-7
CDR3: ASRLSGSSYEQY

length: 12
V: TRBV11-2
J: TRBJ2-1
CDR3: ASRREVSYNEQF

length: 13
V: TRBV6-6
J: TRBJ2-7
CDR3: ASSYVSTGSYEQY

length: 12
V: TRBV6-1
J: TRBJ2-7
CDR3: ASSDTGTRREQY

length: 12
V: TRBV9
J: TRBJ1-1
CDR3: ASSPYRVDTEAF

length: 12
V: TRBV5-1
J: TRBJ1-2
CDR3: ASSRGEAGGGYT

length: 13
V: TRBV2
J: TRBJ2-3
CDR3: ASRRGRAALDTQY

length: 14
V: TRBV7-2
J: TRBJ2-2
CDR3: ASSLTPGANTGELF

length: 14
V: TRBV4-2
J: TRBJ2-7
CDR3: ASSQGGLAGGYEQY

length: 11
V: TRBV7-9
J: TRBJ1-2
CDR3: ASSFRERDGYT

length: 12
V: TRBV29-1
J: TRBJ2-7
CDR3: SVELAGPTYEQY

length: 12
V: TRBV19
J: TRBJ2-7
CDR3: ASQPGQGAYEQY

length: 13
V: TRBV4-2
J: TRBJ1-1
CDR3: ASSQHRGSNTEAF

length: 13
V: TRBV10-3
J: TRBJ1-6
CDR3: AAGGNSLYNSPLH

length: 12
V: TRBV21-1
J: TRBJ1-5
CDR3: ASSRQGSNQPQH

length: 11
V: TRBV29-1
J: TRBJ1-2
CDR3: SVEEQGSYGYT

length: 12
V: TRBV5-6
J: TRBJ1-2
CDR3: ASSLANSHYGYT

length: 13
V: TRBV5-1
J: TRBJ2-3
CDR3: ASSLEDRVADTQY

length: 14
V: TRBV7-9
J: TRBJ2-3
CDR3: ASSLGTSGRTDTQY

length: 14
V: TRBV6-4
J: TRBJ2-3
CDR3: ASSAYPSGSADTQY

length: 13
V: TRBV15
J: TRBJ2-5
CDR3: ATSQTTGAKETQY

length: 13
V: TRBV28
J: TRBJ2-2
CDR3: ASSLILGVTGELF

length: 10
V: TRBV11-3
J: TRBJ2-5
CDR3: ASSRDRETQY

length: 12
V: TRBV19
J: TRBJ1-3
CDR3: ATARSYSGNTIY

length: 14
V: TRBV28
J: TRBJ1-1
CDR3: ASSPPVWQRYTEAF

length: 10
V: TRBV21-1
J: TRBJ2-7
CDR3: ASSKLRYEQY

length: 15
V: TRBV4-1
J: TRBJ2-5
CDR3: ASSPPMGQGGQETQY

length: 12
V: TRBV7-2
J: TRBJ2-1
CDR3: ASSLGLAYDEQF

length: 15
V: TRBV4-2
J: TRBJ2-3
CDR3: ASSQEPSGRATDTQY

length: 15
V: TRBV18
J: TRBJ2-5
CDR3: ASSLTSGGGYQETQY

length: 14
V: TRBV2
J: TRBJ1-4
CDR3: ASSVSTGEVSAGVS

length: 14
V: TRBV4-2
J: TRBJ1-3
CDR3: ASSQETTRSGNTIY

length: 14
V: TRBV28
J: TRBJ2-3
CDR3: ASSSGLAGLTDTQY

length: 14
V: TRBV2
J: TRBJ2-2
CDR3: ASSERLPRNTGELF

length: 14
V: TRBV5-4
J: TRBJ2-7
CDR3: ASSPTISGSRYEQY

length: 12
V: TRBV6-5
J: TRBJ1-5
CDR3: ASSMQGINQPQH

length: 12
V: TRBV27
J: TRBJ1-1
CDR3: ASRTLTGNTEAF

length: 14
V: TRBV6-1
J: TRBJ1-2
CDR3: ASSAPYGQGGYGYT

length: 12
V: TRBV28
J: .
CDR3: ASSLPSTSDEQY

length: 13
V: TRBV5-1
J: TRBJ2-1
CDR3: AGSSGTGFGNEQF